The sequence of this TCR beta chain was determined in a study of early T cells in non-severe SARS-CoV-2 infection. Study overall: Bulk RNA taken from unsorted whole blood was sequenced, leaving chains unpaired. Study outcomes and limitations: The VDJdb matching leaned toward anti-spike CD8 responses and overlooked private and CD4 specificities.

This clonotype was observed many times. Its antigen is unidentified. The CDR3 consists of 15 residues. Losses at the gene ends were 1 base for V and 3 bases for J; bases not matched to a gene: 6. Germline CDR1 is SQVTM and CDR2 is ANQGSEA. Unique molecular identifiers were affixed to single, distinct cDNA molecules. TCRdb reanalysed the 5' RACE reads using MiXCR and keeps one entry per CDR3 protein. This table holds tens of thousands of distinct CDR3 sequences, around 15% found once. Sequenced sample: whole blood. The clonotype originates from an adult who was a healthcare worker with PCR-confirmed SARS-CoV-2 infection or an uninfected control (not recorded which). The J gene is TRBJ2-7, the V gene TRBV29-1, with 10 nucleotides matching TRBD2. CDR3 in amino acids: CSVEGFTSGDYEQYF. CDR3 in DNA: TGCAGCGTTGAAGGATTCACTAGCGGGGACTACGAGCAGTACTTC.